A selection of T cell receptor beta chains follows, all from one sample in a study of blood T cell repertoires in COVID-19. Sequenced by immunoSEQ multiplex PCR; TCRdb stores in-frame clones only, minus some. This table holds fewer than 350,000 clones, 90% found once. The sequenced material came from PBMCs or T cells enriched from blood (not recorded which). Receptor source: a woman under 30 with acute COVID-19. The CDR3 runs from the conserved cysteine through the conserved F or W. D genes are given only for firm matches. Not all rows give a size; the values are once, few, many and, for expanded clones, a class.

- | TRBJ2-1 | TRBD2 | TRBV10-3 | TGTGCCATCGGCCGAGGGACTAGCGGGAGGGCCGGGCTCGTTAATGAGCAGTTCTTC | CAIGRGTSGRAGLVNEQFF
- | TRBJ1-2 | TRBD1 | TRBV29-1 | TGCAGCGTCCGGACAGGGTCCTATGGCTACACCTTC | CSVRTGSYGYTF
- | TRBJ1-2 | - | TRBV5-4 | TGTGCCAGCAGCTTGGTTCCCAAGTCGGACTATGGCTACACCTTC | CASSLVPKSDYGYTF
- | TRBJ2-5 | - | TRBV5-1 | TGCGCCAGCAGCTTGGTTGGGGGGCAAGAGACCCAGTACTTC | CASSLVGGQETQYF
- | TRBJ1-5 | - | TRBV4-1 | TGCGCCAGCAGCCAAGATGAGGGACAGCCCCAGCATTTT | CASSQDEGQPQHF
- | TRBJ1-1 | TRBD1 | TRBV30 | TGTGCCTGGAGGGCGTCGGGGACAGGTAACGCTGAAGCTTTCTTT | CAWRASGTGNAEAFF
- | TRBJ2-1 | - | TRBV7-9 | TGTGCCAGCAGCTTAGCCGCCATCTTCGGGGATGAGCAGTTCTTC | CASSLAAIFGDEQFF
- | TRBJ2-1 | - | TRBV4-3 | TGCGCCAGCAGCCTCGAACCAGCCCAGGGTTTCAATGAGCAGTTCTTC | CASSLEPAQGFNEQFF
- | TRBJ2-3 | - | TRBV14 | TGTGCCAGCAGCCAAGGCGTTAGCGGAGATACGCAGTATTTT | CASSQGVSGDTQYF
- | TRBJ2-1 | - | TRBV27 | TGTGCCAGCAGTTTATGGGCTAGCTCCAATGAGCAGTTCTTC | CASSLWASSNEQFF
- | TRBJ1-2 | - | TRBV5-1 | TGCGCCAGCAGCTTGGACGGGATAGGGCAAGGCTACACCTTC | CASSLDGIGQGYTF
- | TRBJ2-2 | - | TRBV13 | TGTGCCAGCAGCTCTACCCCCCCGGGGGAGCTGTTTTTT | CASSSTPPGELFF
- | TRBJ2-3 | TRBD2 | TRBV2 | TGTGCCAGCAGGGACTATAGCGGGAGCGGGACAGATACGCAGTATTTT | CASRDYSGSGTDTQYF
- | TRBJ2-1 | - | TRBV12-5 | TGTGCTAGTGGTTTGGGCGACAGACACAATGAGCAGTTCTTC | CASGLGDRHNEQFF
- | TRBJ2-1 | - | TRBV4-3 | TGCGCCAGCAGCCAAGATGCTAAAAGCGGGCTCTACAATGAGCAGTTCTTC | CASSQDAKSGLYNEQFF
- | TRBJ2-7 | - | TRBV11-2 | TGTGCCAGCAGCTCCCTGGGGGCCGGTAGCTACGAGCAGTACTTC | CASSSLGAGSYEQYF
once | TRBJ1-2 | - | TRBV9 | TGTGCCAGCACGGGGACTAGCTATGGCTACACCTTC | CASTGTSYGYTF
- | TRBJ2-7 | TRBD2 | TRBV29-1 | TGCAGCGTTGAAACGAGAGGGAGGGCCAATCACGAGCAGTACTTC | CSVETRGRANHEQYF
- | TRBJ2-2 | TRBD1 | TRBV24-1 | TGTGCCACCAGTGATTTGATCGGGACAGGGGTTAACACCGGGGAGCTGTTTTTT | CATSDLIGTGVNTGELFF
- | TRBJ1-5 | - | TRBV18 | TGTGCCAGCTCAGAGGACATAAGCAATCAGCCCCAGCATTTT | CASSEDISNQPQHF
- | TRBJ1-1 | TRBD1 | TRBV7-9 | TGTGCCAGCAGCTTAGTGAGACAGGGGAACACTGAAGCTTTCTTT | CASSLVRQGNTEAFF
once | TRBJ2-2 | - | TRBV6-2/TRBV6-3 | TGTGCCAGCAGTACCGACAGCACCGGGGAGCTGTTTTTT | CASSTDSTGELFF
- | TRBJ2-7 | - | TRBV4-2 | TGTGCCAGCAGCCAAGATTACCCCCCCCACAGGAGGGGTTTGGAGCAGTACTTC | CASSQDYPPHRRGLEQYF
- | TRBJ2-2 | - | TRBV6-1 | TGTGCCAGCAGTGAAGCGGCAGGCCTCACCGGGGAGCTGTTTTTT | CASSEAAGLTGELFF
- | TRBJ1-6 | - | TRBV7-9 | TGTGCCAGCAGCTTAGGCGGAGAGACAGCCCTCTCCCTCCACTTT | CASSLGGETALSLHF